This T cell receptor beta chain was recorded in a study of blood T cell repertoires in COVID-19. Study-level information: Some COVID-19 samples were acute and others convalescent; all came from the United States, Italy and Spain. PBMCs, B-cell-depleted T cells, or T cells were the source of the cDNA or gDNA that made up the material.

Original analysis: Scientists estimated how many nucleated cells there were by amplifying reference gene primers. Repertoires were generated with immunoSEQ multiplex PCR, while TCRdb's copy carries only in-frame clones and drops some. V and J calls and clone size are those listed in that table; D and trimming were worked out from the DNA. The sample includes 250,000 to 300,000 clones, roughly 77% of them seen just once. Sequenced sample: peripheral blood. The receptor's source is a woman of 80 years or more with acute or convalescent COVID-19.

CDR3 amino acids: CASSLAGVRLNTGELFF. Here the CDR3 DNA reads TGTGCCAGCAGTCTAGCGGGAGTTCGCCTTAATACCGGGGAGCTGTTTTTT. The V and J genes are TRBV2 and TRBJ2-2; 10 bases align to TRBD2. The CDR3 length is 17 residues. Germline loops: CDR1 SNHLY, CDR2 FYNNEI. Germline trimming cut 5 bases from V and 5 bases from J; bases unmatched to any gene: 11.